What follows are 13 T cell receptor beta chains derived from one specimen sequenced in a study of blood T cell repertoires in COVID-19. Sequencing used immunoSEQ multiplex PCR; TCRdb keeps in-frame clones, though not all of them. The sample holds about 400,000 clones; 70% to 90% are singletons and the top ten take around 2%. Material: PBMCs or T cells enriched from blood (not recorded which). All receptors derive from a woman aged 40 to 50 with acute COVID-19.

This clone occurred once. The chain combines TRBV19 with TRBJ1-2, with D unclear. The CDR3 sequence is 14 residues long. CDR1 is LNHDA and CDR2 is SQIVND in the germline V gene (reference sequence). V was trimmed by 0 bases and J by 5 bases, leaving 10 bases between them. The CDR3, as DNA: TGTGCCAGTAGTATAGATTGGGCACCTTATGGCTACACCTTC. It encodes CASSIDWAPYGYTF.

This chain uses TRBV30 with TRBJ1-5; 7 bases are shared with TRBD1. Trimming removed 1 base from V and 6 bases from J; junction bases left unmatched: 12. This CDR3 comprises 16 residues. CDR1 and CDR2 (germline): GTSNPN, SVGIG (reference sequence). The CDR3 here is CAWSAQTGNYGQPQHF. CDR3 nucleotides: TGTGCCTGGAGTGCACAGACAGGGAACTATGGTCAGCCCCAGCATTTT. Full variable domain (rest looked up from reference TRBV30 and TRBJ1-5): SQTIHQWPATLVQPVGSPLSLECTVEGTSNPNLYWYRQAAGRGLQLLFYSVGIGQISSEVPQNLSASRPQDRQFILSSKKLLLSDSGFYLCAWSAQTGNYGQPQHFGDGTRLSIL.

CDR3 sequence (DNA): TGTGCCAGCAGTGAAACGAGACAGAGACCCCTGGTTGGATCACCCCTCCACTTT. Translation: CASSETRQRPLVGSPLHF. The chain joins TRBV6-1 to TRBJ1-6; maybe TRBD1 (5 bases). Germline CDR1 is MNHNS and CDR2 is SASEGT. Trimming shortened V by 2 bases and J by 10 bases, and 24 bases separated the two germline ends. The CDR3 spans 18 residues.

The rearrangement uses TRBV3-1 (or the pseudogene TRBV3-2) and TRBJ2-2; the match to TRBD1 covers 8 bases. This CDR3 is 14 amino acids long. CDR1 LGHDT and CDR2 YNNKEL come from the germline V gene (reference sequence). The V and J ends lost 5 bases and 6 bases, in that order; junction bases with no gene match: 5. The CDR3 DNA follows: TGTGCCAGCAGCAAACAGGGGGGACCCGGGGAGCTGTTTTTT. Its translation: CASSKQGGPGELFF.

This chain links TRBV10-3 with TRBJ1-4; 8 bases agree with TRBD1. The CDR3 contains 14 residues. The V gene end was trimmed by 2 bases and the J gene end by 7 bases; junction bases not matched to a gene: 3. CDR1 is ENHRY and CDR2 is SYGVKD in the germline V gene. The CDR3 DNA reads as TGTGCCATCAGTGAGACAGGGGGAGTTGAAAAACTGTTTTTT. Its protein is CAISETGGVEKLFF.

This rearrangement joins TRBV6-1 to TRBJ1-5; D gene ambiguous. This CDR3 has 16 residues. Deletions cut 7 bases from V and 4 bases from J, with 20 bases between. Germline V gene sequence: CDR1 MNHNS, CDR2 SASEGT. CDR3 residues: CASTEAGSWRNQPQHF. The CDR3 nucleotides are TGTGCCAGCACCGAAGCGGGTTCGTGGAGGAATCAGCCCCAGCATTTT.

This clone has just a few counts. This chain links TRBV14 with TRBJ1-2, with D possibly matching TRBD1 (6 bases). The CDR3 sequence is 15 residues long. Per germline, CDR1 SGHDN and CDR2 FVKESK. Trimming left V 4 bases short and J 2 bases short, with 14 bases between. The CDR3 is CASSLPGRGNYGYTF. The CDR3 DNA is TGTGCCAGCAGCCTCCCCGGGAGGGGGAACTATGGCTACACCTTC.

The CDR3 DNA sequence: TGTGCCTGGAGTCCCTCGGGACTAAGGGGCTACACCTTC. Protein: CAWSPSGLRGYTF. V gene TRBV30 combines with J gene TRBJ1-2; D may be TRBD1 (5 bases). This CDR3 region has 13 residues. The ends were cut back, 2 bases at V and 8 bases at J, with 15 bases in the middle. Germline loops: CDR1 GTSNPN, CDR2 SVGIG (reference sequence).

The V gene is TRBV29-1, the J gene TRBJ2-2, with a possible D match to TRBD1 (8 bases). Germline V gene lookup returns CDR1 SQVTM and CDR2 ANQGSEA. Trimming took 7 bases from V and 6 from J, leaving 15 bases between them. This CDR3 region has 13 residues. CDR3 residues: CSGHTGGAGELFF. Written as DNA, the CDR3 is TGCAGCGGCCACACAGGGGGGGCCGGGGAGCTGTTTTTT.

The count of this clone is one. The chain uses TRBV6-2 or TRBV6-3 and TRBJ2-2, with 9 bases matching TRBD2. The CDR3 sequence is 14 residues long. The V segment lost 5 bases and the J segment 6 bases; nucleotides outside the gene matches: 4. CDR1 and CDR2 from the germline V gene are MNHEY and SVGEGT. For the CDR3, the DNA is TGTGCCAGCAGTCTTGGCGGGGGGGCCGGGGAGCTGTTTTTT. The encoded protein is CASSLGGGAGELFF.

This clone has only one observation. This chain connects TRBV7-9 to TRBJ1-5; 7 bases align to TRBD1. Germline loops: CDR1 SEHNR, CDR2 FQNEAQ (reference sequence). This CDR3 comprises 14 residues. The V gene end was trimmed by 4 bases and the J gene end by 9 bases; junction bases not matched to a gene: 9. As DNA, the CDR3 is TGTGCCAGCAGCTCATCCACAGGGGCGCTGCCCCAGCATTTT. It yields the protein CASSSSTGALPQHF.

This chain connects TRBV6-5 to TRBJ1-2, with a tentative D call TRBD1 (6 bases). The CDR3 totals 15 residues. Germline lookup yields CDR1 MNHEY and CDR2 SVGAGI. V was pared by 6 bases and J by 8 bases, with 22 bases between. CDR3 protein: CASSPHSWDIQGYTF. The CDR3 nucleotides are TGTGCCAGCAGCCCCCATTCCTGGGACATCCAGGGCTACACCTTC.

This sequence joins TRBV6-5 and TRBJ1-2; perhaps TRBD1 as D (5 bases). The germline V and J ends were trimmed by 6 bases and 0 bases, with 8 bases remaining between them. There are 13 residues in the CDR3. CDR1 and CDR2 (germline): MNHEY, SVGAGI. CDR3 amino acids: CASRTDSNYGYTF. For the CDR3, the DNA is TGTGCCAGCAGGACAGATTCTAACTATGGCTACACCTTC.